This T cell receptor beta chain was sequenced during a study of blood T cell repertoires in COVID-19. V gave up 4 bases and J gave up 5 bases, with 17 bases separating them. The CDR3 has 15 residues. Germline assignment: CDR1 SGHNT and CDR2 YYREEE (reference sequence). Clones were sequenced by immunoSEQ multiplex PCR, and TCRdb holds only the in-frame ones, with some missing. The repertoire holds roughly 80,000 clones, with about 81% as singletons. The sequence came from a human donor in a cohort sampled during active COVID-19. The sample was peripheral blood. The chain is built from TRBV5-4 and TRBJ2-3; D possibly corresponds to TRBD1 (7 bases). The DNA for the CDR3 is TGTGCCAGCAGCCCTGGGCAGGGGGAGGTAGATACGCAGTATTTT. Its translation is CASSPGQGEVDTQYF.